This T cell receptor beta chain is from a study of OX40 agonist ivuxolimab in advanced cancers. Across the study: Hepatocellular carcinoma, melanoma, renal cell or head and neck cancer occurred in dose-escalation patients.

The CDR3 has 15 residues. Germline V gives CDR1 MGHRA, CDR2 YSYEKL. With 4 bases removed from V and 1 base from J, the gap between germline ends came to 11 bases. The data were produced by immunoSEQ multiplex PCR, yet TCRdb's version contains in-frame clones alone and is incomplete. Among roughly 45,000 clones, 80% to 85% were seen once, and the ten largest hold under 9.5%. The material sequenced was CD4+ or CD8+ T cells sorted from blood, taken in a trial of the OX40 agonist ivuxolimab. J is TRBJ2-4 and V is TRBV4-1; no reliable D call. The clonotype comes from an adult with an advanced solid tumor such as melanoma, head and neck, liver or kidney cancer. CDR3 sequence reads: CASSLIAGAKNIQYF. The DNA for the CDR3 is TGCGCCAGCAGCCTCATAGCTGGGGCCAAAAACATTCAGTACTTC.